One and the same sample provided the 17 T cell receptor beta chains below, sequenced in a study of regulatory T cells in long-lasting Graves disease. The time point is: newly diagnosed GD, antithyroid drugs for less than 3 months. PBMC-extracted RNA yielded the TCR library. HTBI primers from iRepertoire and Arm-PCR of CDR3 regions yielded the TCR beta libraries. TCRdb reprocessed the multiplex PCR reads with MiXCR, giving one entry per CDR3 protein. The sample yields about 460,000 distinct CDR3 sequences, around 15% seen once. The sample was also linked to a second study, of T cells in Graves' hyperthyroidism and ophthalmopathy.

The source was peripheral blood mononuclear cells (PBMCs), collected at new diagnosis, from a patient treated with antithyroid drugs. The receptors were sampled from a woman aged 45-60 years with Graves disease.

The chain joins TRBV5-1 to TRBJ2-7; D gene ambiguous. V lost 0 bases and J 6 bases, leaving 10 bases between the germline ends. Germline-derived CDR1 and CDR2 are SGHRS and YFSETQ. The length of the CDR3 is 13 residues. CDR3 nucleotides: TGCGCCAGCAGCTTGGCCTTAGAACGCGAGCAGTACTTC. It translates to CASSLALEREQYF.

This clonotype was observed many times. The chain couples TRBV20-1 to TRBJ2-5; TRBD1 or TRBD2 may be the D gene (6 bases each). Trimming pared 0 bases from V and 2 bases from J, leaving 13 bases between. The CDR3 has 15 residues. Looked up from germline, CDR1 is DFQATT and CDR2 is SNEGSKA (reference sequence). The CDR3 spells CSARESRRGQETQYF. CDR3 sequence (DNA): TGCAGTGCTAGAGAGTCTAGGAGGGGGCAAGAGACCCAGTACTTC.

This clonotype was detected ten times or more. The CDR3 nucleotides are TGTGCCATAAAGGAAGGACACGGTACAGATACGCAGTATTTT. Its protein is CAIKEGHGTDTQYF. This chain connects TRBV2 to TRBJ2-3; D may be TRBD1 (5 bases). Germline V gene lookup returns CDR1 SNHLY and CDR2 FYNNEI. V lost 10 bases and J lost 3, with 17 bases in between. There are 14 residues in the CDR3.

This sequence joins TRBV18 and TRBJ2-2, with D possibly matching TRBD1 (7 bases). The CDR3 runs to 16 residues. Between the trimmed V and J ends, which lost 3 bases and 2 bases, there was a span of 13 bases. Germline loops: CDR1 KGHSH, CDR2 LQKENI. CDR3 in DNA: TGTGCCAGCTCACCCGGAGGGACAGCAAACACCGGGGAGCTGTTTTTT. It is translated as CASSPGGTANTGELFF.

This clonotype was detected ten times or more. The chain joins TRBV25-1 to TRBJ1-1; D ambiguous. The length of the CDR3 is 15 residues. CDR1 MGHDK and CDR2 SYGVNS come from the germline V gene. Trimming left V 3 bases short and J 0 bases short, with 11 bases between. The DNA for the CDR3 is TGTGCCAGCAGTGACCAAACCCGACTGAACACTGAAGCTTTCTTT. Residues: CASSDQTRLNTEAFF.

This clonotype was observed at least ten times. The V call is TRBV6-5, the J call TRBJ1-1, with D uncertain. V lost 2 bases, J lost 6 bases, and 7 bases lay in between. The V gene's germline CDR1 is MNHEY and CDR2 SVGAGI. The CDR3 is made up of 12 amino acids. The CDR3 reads CASSYPPAEAFF. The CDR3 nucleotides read TGTGCCAGCAGTTACCCCCCCGCTGAAGCTTTCTTT.

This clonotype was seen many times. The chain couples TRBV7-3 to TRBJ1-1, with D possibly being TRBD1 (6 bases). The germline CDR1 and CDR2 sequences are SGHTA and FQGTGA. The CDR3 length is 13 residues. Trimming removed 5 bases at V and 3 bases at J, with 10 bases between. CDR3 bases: TGTGCCAGCAGCGTGGGACAAGACACTGAAGCTTTCTTT. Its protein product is CASSVGQDTEAFF. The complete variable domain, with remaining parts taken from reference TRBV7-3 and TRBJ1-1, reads GAGVSQTPSNKVTEKGKYVELRCDPISGHTALYWYRQSLGQGPEFLIYFQGTGAADDSGLPNDRFFAVRPEGSVSTLKIQRTERGDSAVYLCASSVGQDTEAFFGQGTRLTVV.

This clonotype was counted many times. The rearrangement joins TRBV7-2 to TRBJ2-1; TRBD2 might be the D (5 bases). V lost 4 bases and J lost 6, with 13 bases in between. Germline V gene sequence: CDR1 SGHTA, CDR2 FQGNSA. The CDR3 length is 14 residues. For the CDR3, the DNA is TGTGCCAGCAGCTACGGACTGGCTACCAATGAGCAGTTCTTC. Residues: CASSYGLATNEQFF.

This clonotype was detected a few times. CDR3 DNA sequence: TGTGCCAGCAGTTCCGGAATAGGGGTGAATAATGAAAAACTGTTTTTT. Its protein is CASSSGIGVNNEKLFF. The J gene is TRBJ1-4, the V gene TRBV6-9, with D perhaps TRBD1 (5 bases). The V end lost 4 bases, the J end lost 4 bases, and 16 bases lay between the germline ends. This CDR3 spans 16 amino acids. Germline V lookup: CDR1 MNHGY, CDR2 SVAAGI.

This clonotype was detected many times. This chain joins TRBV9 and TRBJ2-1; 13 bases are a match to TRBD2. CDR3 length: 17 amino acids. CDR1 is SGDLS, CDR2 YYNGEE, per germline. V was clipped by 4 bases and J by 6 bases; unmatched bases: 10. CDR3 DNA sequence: TGTGCCAGCAGCCCAGGGGGGACTAGCGGGATGCTCAATGAGCAGTTCTTC. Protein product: CASSPGGTSGMLNEQFF.

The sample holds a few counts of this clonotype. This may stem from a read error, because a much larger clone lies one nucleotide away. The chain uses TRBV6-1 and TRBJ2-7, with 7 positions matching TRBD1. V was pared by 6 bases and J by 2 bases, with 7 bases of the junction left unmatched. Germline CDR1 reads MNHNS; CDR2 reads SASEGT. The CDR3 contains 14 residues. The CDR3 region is CASSRGTVPYEQYF. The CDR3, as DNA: TGTGCCAGCAGCCGAGGGACAGTCCCCTACGAGCAGTACTTC.

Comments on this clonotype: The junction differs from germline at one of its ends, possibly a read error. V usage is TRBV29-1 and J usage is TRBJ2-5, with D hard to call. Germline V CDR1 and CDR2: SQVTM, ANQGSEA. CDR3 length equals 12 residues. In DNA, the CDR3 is TGCAGCATTGAAAGGGCAGGAGAGACCCAGTACTTC. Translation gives CSIERAGETQYF.

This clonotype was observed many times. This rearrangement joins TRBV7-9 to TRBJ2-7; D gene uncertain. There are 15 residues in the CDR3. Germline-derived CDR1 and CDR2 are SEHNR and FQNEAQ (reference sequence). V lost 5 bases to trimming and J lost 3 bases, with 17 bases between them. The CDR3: CASSGPQQELYEQYF. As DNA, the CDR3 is TGTGCCAGCAGCGGGCCCCAACAAGAGCTCTACGAGCAGTACTTC.

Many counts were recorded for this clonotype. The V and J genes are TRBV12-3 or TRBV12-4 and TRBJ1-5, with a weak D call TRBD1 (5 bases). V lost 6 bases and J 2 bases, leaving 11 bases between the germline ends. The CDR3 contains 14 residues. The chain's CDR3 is CASRAGRRNQPQHF. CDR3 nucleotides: TGTGCCAGCAGGGCGGGACGGCGCAATCAGCCCCAGCATTTT.

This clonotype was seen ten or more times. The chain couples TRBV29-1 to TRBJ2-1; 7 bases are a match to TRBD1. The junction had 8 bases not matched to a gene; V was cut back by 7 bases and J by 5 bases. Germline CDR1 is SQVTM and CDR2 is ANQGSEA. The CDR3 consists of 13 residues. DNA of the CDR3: TGCAGCGCATTCCGGGACAGTGACAATGAGCAGTTCTTC. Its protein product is CSAFRDSDNEQFF.

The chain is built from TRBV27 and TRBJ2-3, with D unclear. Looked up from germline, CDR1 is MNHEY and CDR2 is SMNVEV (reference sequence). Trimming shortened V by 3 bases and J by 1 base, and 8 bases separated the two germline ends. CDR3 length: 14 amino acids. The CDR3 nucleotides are TGTGCCAGCAGTTTGTTGCAGGGCACAGATACGCAGTATTTT. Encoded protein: CASSLLQGTDTQYF.

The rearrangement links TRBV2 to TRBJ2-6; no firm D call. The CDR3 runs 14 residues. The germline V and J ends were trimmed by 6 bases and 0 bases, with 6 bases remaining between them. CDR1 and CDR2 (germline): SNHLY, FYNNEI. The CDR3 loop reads CASSVFSGANVLTF. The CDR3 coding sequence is TGTGCCAGCAGCGTTTTCTCTGGGGCCAACGTCCTGACTTTC. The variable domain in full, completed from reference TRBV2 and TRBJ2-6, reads EPEVTQTPSHQVTQMGQEVILRCVPISNHLYFYWYRQILGQKVEFLVSFYNNEISEKSEIFDDQFSVERPDGSNFTLKIRSTKLEDSAMYFCASSVFSGANVLTFGAGSRLTVL.